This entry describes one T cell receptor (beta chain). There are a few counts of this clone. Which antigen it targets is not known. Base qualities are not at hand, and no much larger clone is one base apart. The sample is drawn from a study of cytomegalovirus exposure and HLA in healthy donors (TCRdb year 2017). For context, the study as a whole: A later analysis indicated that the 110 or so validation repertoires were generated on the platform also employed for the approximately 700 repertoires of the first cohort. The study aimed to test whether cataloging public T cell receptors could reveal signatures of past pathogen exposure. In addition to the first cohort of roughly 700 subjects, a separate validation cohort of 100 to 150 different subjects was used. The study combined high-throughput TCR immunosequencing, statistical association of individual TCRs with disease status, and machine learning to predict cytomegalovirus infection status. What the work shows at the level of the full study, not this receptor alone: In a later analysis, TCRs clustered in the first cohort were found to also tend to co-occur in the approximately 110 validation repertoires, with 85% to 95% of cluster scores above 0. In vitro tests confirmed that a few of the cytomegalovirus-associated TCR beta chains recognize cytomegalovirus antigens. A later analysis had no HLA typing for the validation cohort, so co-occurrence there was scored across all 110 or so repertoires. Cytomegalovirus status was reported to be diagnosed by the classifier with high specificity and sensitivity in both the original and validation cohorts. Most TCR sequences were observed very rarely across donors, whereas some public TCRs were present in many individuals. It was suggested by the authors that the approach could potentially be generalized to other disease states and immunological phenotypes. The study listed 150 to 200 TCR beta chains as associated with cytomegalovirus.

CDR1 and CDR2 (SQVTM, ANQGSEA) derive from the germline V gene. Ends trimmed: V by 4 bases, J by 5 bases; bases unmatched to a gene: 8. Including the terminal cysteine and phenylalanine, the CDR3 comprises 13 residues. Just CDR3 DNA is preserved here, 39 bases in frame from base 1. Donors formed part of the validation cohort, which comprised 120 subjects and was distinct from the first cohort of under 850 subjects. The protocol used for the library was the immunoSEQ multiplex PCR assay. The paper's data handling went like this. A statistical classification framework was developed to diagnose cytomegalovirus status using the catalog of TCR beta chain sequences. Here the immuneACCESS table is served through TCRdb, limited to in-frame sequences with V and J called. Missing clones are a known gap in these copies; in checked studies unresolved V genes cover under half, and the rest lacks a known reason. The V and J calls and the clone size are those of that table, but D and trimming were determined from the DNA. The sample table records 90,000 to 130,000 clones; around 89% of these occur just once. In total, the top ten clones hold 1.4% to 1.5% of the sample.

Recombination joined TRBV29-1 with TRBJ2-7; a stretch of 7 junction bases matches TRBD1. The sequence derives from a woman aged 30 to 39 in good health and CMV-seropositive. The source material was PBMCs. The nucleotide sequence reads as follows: TGCAGCGTTGCAGACAGGGATCCCCACGAGCAGTACTTC. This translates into CSVADRDPHEQYF.